This T cell receptor (beta chain) was profiled in a study of CD8+CD57+ T cells in acquired aplastic anemia. This clonotype was counted many times. CDR3 and TCR beta VDJ profiling relied on genomic DNA as the template. TCRdb fed the reads into MiXCR, producing one record per CDR3 protein. The sample has hundreds of thousands of distinct CDR3 sequences; 65% to 75% are singletons. Germline V gives CDR1 SGDLS, CDR2 YYNGEE. The CDR3 totals 14 residues. Deletions cut 0 bases from V and 4 bases from J, with 10 bases between. This TCR was recovered from a human donor in good health, serving as a control. The sequencing sample was made of sorted CD4+, CD8+, or CD8+CD57+ T cells (not recorded which) from PBMCs. This rearrangement joins TRBV9 to TRBJ1-1; D remains ambiguous. The CDR3: CASSVAPTGTEAFF. CDR3 nucleotide sequence: TGTGCCAGCAGCGTAGCTCCTACGGGCACTGAAGCTTTCTTT. Drawing the rest from reference TRBV9 and TRBJ1-1, the complete variable domain is DSGVTQTPKHLITATGQRVTLRCSPRSGDLSVYWYQQSLDQGLQFLIQYYNGEERAKGNILERFSAQQFPDLHSELNLSSLELGDSALYFCASSVAPTGTEAFFGQGTRLTVV.